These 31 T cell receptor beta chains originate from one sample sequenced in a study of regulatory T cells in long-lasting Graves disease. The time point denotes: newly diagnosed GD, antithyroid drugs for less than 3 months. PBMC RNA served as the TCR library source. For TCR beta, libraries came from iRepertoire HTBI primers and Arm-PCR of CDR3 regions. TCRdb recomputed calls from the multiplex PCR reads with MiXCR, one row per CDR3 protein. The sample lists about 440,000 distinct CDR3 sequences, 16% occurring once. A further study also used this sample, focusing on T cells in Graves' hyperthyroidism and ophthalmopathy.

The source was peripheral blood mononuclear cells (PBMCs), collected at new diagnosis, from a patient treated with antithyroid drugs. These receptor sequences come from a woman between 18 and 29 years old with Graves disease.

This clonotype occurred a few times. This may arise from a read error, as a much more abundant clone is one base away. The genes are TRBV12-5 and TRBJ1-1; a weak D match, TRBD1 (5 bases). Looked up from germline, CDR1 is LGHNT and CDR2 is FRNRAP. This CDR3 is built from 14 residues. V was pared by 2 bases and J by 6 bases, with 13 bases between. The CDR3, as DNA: TGTGCTAGTGGTTTGACGGCAGGGACCGCTGAAGCTTTCTTT. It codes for CASGLTAGTAEAFF.

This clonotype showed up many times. The DNA for the CDR3 is TGTGCCAGCAGTTTGTATAACGTAGCGGGAGGGCCCTATGAGCAGTTCTTC. Translation: CASSLYNVAGGPYEQFF. The chain couples TRBV28 to TRBJ2-1, with TRBD2 matching over 11 bases. The CDR3 extends over 17 amino acids. The ends lost 3 bases at V and 8 bases at J; junction bases unmatched: 12. Germline V gene data show CDR1 as MDHEN and CDR2 as SYDVKM.

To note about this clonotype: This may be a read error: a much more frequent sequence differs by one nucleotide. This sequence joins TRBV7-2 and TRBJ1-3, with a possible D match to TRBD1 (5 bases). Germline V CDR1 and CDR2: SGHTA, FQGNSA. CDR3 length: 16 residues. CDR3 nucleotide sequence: TGTGCCAGCAGCCTCCGCCGGGGGACCTCAGGAAACGCCATATATTTT. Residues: CASSLRRGTSGNAIYF.

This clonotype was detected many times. The chain's CDR3 is CASSRGTGTGGSSYNEQFF. The CDR3 DNA follows: TGTGCCAGCAGCCGCGGTACCGGGACAGGGGGGAGCTCCTACAATGAGCAGTTCTTC. The chain has TRBV7-2 and TRBJ2-1; 11 nucleotides align to TRBD1. The V gene end was trimmed by 5 bases and the J gene end by 0 bases; junction bases not matched to a gene: 12. CDR3 length: 19 amino acids. CDR1 is SGHTA, CDR2 FQGNSA, per germline.

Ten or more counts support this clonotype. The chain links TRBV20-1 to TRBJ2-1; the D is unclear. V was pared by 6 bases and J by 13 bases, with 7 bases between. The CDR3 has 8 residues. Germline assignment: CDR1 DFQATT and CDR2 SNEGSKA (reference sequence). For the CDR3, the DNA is TGCAGTGCGCAAAAACAGTTCTTC. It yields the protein CSAQKQFF.

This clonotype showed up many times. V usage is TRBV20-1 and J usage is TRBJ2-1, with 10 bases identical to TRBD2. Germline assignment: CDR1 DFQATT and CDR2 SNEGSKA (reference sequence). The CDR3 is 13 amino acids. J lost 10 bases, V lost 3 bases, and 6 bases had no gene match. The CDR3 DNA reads TGCAGTGCTAGCCCTAGCGGGAGTGGAGAGCAGTTCTTC. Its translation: CSASPSGSGEQFF.

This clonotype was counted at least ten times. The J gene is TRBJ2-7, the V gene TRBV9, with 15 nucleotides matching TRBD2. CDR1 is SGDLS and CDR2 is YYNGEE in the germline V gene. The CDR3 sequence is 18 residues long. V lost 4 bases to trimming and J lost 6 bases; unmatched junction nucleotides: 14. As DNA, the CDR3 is TGTGCCAGCAGCCCGAGATCGGGACTAGCGGGAGGATACAGCGAGCAGTACTTC. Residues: CASSPRSGLAGGYSEQYF.

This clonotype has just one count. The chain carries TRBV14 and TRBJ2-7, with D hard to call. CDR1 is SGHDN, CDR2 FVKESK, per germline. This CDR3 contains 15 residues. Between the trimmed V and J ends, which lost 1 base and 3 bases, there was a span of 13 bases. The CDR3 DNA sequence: TGTGCCAGCAGCCAAGCGTCGTACAGTTACTACGAGCAGTACTTC. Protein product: CASSQASYSYYEQYF.

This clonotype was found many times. The CDR3 loop is CSVEGQGYEQYF. CDR3 sequence (DNA): TGCAGCGTTGAGGGGCAGGGCTACGAGCAGTACTTC. The chain links TRBV29-1 to TRBJ2-7, with a weak D call TRBD1 (5 bases). CDR1 and CDR2 from the germline V gene are SQVTM and ANQGSEA. This CDR3 has 12 amino acids. V gave up 3 bases and J gave up 3 bases, with 9 bases separating them.

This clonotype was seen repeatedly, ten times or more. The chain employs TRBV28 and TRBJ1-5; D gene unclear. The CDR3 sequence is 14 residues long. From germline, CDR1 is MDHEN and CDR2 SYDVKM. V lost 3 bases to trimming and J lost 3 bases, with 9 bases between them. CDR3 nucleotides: TGTGCCAGCAGTTTTTCTGGGGTCAATCAGCCCCAGCATTTT. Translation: CASSFSGVNQPQHF.

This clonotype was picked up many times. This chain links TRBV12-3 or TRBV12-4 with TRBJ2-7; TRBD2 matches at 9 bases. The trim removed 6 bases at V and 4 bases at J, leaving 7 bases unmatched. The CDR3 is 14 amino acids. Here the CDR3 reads CASSNSGSRYEQYF. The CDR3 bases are TGTGCCAGCAGCAATAGCGGGAGTCGGTACGAGCAGTACTTC.

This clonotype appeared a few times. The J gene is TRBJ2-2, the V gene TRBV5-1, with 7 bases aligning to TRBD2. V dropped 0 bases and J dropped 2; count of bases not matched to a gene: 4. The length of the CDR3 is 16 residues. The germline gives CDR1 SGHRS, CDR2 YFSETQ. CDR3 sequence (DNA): TGCGCCAGCAGCTTGGCCGGGGGGTCAAACACCGGGGAGCTGTTTTTT. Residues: CASSLAGGSNTGELFF.

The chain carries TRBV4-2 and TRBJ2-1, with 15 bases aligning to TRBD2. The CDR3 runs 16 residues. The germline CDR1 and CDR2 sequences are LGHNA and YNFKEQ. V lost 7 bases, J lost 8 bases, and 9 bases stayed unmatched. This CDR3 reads CASKGSGTSGRYEQFF. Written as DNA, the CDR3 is TGTGCCAGCAAGGGTTCGGGGACTAGCGGGAGGTATGAGCAGTTCTTC.

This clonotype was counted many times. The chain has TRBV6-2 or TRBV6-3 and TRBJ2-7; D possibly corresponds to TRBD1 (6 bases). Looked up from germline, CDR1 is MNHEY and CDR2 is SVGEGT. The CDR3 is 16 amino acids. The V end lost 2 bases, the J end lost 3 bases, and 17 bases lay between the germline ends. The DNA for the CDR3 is TGTGCCAGCAGTTACGTACAGGGCAAGGCATACTACGAGCAGTACTTC. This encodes CASSYVQGKAYYEQYF.

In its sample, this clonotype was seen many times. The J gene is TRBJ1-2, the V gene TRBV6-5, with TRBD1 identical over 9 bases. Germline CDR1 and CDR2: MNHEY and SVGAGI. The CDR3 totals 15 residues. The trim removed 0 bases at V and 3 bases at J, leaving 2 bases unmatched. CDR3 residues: CASSYSRTGDYGYTF. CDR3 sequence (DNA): TGTGCCAGCAGTTACTCTAGGACAGGGGACTATGGCTACACCTTC.

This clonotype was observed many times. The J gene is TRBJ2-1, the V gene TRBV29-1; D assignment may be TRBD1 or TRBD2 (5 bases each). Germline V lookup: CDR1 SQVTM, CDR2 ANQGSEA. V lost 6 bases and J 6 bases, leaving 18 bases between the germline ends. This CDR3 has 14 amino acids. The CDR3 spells CSVAGTTKRNEQFF. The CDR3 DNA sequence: TGCAGCGTCGCCGGGACGACCAAGCGCAATGAGCAGTTCTTC.

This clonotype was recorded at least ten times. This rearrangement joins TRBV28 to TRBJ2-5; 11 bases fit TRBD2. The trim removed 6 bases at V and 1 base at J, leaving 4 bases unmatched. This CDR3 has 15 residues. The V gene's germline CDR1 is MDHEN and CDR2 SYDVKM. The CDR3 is CASSSSGRSQETQYF. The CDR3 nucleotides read TGTGCCAGCAGCTCTAGCGGGAGGTCCCAAGAGACCCAGTACTTC.

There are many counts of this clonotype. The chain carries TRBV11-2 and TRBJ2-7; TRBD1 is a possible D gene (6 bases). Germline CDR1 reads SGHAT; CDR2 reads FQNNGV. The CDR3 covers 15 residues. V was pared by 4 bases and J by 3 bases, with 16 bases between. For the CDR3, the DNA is TGTGCCAGCAGCTCCTTACAGGGTAGCATCTACGAGCAGTACTTC. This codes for CASSSLQGSIYEQYF.

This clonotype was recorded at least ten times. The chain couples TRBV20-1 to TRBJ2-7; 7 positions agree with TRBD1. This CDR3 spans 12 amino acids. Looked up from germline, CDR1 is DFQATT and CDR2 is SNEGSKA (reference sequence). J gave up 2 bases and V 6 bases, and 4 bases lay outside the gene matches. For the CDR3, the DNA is TGCAGTGCCCCAGGGACAGCCTACGAGCAGTACTTC. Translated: CSAPGTAYEQYF.

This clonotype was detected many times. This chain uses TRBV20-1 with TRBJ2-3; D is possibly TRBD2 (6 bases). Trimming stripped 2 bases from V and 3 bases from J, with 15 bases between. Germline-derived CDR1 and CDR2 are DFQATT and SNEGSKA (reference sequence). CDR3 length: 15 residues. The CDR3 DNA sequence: TGCAGTGCTAGATGGCGCCCGGGACTGACAGATACGCAGTATTTT. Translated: CSARWRPGLTDTQYF.

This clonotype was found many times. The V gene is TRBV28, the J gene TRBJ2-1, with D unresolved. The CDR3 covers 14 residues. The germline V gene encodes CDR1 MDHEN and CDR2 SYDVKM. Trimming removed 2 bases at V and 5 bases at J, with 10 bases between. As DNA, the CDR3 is TGTGCCAGCAGTTTACCCTCGAGCCACAATGAGCAGTTCTTC. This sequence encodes CASSLPSSHNEQFF.

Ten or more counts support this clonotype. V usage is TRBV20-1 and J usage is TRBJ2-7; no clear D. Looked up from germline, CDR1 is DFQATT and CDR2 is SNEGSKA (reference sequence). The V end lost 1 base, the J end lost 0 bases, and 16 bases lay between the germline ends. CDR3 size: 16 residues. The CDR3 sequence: CSARVAVVGVSYEQYF. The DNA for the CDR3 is TGCAGTGCTAGAGTTGCCGTAGTTGGCGTCTCCTACGAGCAGTACTTC.

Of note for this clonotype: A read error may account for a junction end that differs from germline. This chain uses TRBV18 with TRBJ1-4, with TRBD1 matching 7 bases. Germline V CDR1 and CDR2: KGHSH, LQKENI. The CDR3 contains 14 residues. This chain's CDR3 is CASSRGQANGKLFF. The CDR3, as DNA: TGTGCCAGCTCACGCGGACAGGCTAATGGAAAACTGTTTTTT.

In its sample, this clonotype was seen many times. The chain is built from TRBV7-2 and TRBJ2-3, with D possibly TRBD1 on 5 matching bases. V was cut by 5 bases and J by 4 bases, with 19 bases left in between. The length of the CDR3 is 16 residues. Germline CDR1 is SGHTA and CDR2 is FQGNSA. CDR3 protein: CASSPNGAGIADTQYF. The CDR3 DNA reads TGTGCCAGCAGCCCCAATGGGGCAGGGATTGCAGATACGCAGTATTTT. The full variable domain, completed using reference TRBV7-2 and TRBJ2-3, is GAGVSQSPSNKVTEKGKDVELRCDPISGHTALYWYRQSLGQGLEFLIYFQGNSAPDKSGLPSDRFSAERTGGSVSTLTIQRTQQEDSAVYLCASSPNGAGIADTQYFGPGTRLTVL.

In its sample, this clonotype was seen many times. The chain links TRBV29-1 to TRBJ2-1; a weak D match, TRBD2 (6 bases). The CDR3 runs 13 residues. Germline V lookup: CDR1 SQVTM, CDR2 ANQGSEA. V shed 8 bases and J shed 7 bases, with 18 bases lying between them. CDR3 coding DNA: TGCAGCTACATTATTCCGGGGGAAAATGAGCAGTTCTTC. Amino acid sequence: CSYIIPGENEQFF.

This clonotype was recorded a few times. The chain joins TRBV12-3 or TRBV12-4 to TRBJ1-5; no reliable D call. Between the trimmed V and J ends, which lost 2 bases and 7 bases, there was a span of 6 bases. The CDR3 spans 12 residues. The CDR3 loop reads CASSLTGQPQHF. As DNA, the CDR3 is TGTGCCAGCAGTTTAACGGGGCAGCCCCAGCATTTT.

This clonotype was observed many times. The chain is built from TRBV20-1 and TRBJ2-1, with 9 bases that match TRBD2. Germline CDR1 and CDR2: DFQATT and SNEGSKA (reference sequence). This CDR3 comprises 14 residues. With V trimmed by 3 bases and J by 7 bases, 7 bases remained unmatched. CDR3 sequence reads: CSASIAGESNEQFF. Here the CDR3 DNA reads TGCAGTGCTAGTATAGCGGGAGAATCAAATGAGCAGTTCTTC.

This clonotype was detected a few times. CDR3 DNA: TGTGCCAGCGCAAAGGATTACGAGCAGTACTTC. This codes for CASAKDYEQYF. This chain connects TRBV7-2 to TRBJ2-7, with D unresolved. V was shortened by 8 bases and J by 4 bases, with 9 bases between the two germline ends. The CDR3 contains 11 residues. Germline-derived CDR1 and CDR2 are SGHTA and FQGNSA. Together with reference TRBV7-2 and TRBJ2-7, the CDR3 gives the full variable domain: GAGVSQSPSNKVTEKGKDVELRCDPISGHTALYWYRQSLGQGLEFLIYFQGNSAPDKSGLPSDRFSAERTGGSVSTLTIQRTQQEDSAVYLCASAKDYEQYFGPGTRLTVT.

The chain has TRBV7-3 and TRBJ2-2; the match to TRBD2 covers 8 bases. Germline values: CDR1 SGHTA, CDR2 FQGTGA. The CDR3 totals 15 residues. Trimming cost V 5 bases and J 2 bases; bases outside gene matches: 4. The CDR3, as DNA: TGTGCCAGCAGCCAGGGACTAGATAACACCGGGGAGCTGTTTTTT. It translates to CASSQGLDNTGELFF.

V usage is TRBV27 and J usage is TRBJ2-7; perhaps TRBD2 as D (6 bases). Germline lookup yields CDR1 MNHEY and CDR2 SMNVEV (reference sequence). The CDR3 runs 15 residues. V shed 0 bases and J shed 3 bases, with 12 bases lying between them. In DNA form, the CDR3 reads TGTGCCAGCAGTTTATCGAGGGGCGGGGTCTACGAGCAGTACTTC. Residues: CASSLSRGGVYEQYF.

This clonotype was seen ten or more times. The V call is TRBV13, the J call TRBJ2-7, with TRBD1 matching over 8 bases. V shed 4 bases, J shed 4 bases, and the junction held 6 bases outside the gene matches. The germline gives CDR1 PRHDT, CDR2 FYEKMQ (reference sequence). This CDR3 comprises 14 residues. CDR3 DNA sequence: TGTGCCAGCAGCTCGGACACAGGGGGGTACGAGCAGTACTTC. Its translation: CASSSDTGGYEQYF.